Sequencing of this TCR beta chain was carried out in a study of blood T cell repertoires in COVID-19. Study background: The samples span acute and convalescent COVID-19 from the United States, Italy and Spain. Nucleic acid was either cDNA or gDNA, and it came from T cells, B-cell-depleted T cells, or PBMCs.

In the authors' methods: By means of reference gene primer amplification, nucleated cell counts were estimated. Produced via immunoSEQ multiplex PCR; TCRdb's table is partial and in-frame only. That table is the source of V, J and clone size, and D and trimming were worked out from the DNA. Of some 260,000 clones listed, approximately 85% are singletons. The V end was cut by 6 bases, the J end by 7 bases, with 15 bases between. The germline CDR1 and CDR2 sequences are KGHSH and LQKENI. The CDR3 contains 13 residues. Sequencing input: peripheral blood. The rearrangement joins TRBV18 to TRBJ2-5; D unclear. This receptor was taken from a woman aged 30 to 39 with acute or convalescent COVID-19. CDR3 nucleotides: TGTGCCAGCTCGCCCACGAGCCCGGGGACCCAGTACTTC. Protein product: CASSPTSPGTQYF.